Reported below is one T cell receptor beta chain. Its cognate antigen is unknown. The method was immunoSEQ multiplex PCR; TCRdb's version includes in-frame clones alone and lacks a portion of them. The sample records approximately 52,000 clones, around three quarters being singletons. This sample was included in a study of a mutant IDH1 vaccine in newly diagnosed glioma. Overall study: Among treated patients, around 60% were male and roughly 38% female, and mean age was 40.4 years. Notes on the study in general: No link was apparently found between pseudoprogression and changes in top peripheral T cell clonotypes. It was about 93% of patients that developed vaccine-induced immune responses.

As for time point: baseline, week 1 (first vaccination visit). Treatment noted: pre-vaccination baseline after standard-of-care therapy. Source: PBMCs, taken from a glioma patient treated with radiotherapy, temozolomide or both. The sequence came from a woman in her thirties or forties with glioma.

The CDR3 region has the DNA TGTGCCAGCAGCTTAAAAGGACAGGCATCCTACGAGCAGTACTTC. Amino acid sequence: CASSLKGQASYEQYF. The chain combines TRBV14 with TRBJ2-7, with TRBD1 identical over 7 bases. Trimming removed 5 bases from V and 1 base from J; junction bases left unmatched: 8. The CDR3 is made up of 15 amino acids. The germline gives CDR1 SGHDN, CDR2 FVKESK.